This TCR beta chain was identified during a study of cytomegalovirus exposure and HLA in healthy donors. In the PCR, 60 Vbeta and 13 Jbeta primers were used. Sequencing used immunoSEQ multiplex PCR; TCRdb keeps in-frame clones, though not all of them. In the table there are 150,000 to 200,000 clones, approximately 79% of which are singletons. This CDR3 contains 16 residues. V was clipped by 5 bases and J by 7 bases; unmatched bases: 13. Germline V CDR1 and CDR2: SGHTA, FQGNSA. The sequenced sample was PBMCs. This receptor was taken from a girl between 5 and 17 years old in good health and CMV-seropositive. This chain uses TRBV7-2 with TRBJ2-3, with 9 bases matching TRBD2. Here the CDR3 reads CASSLSLAGEGYTQYF. Here the CDR3 DNA reads TGTGCCAGCAGCCTTTCTTTAGCGGGGGAGGGGTATACGCAGTATTTT.